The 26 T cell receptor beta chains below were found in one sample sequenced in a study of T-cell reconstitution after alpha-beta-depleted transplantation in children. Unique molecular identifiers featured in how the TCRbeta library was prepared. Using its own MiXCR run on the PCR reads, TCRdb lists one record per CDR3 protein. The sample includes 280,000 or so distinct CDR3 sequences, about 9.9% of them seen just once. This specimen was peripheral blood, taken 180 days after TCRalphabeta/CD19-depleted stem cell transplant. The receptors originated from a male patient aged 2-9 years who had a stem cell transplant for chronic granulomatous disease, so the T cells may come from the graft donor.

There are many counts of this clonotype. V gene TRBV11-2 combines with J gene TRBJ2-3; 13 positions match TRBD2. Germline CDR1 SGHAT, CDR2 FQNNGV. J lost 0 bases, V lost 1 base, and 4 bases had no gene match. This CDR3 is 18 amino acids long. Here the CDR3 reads CASSLGLAGGRSTDTQYF. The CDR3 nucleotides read TGTGCCAGCAGCTTAGGACTAGCGGGGGGACGAAGCACAGATACGCAGTATTTT.

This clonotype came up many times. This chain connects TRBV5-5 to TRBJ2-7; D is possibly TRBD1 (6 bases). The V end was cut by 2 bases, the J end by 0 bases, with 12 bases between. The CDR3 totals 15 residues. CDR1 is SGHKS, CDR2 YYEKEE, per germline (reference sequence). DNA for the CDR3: TGTGCCAGCAGCTTTGGACAGCCCAACTCCTACGAGCAGTACTTC. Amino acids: CASSFGQPNSYEQYF.

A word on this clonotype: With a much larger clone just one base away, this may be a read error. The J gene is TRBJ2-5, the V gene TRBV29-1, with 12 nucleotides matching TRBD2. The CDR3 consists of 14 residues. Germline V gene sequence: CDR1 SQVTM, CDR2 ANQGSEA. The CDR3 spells CCVFPGLAGETQYF. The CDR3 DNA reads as TGCTGCGTTTTTCCGGGACTAGCGGGAGAGACCCAGTACTTC.

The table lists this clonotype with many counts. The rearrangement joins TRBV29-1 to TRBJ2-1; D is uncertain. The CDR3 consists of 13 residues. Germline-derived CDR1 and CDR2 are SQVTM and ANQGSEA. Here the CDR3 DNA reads TGCGGCGCCGGAAGAAATGCCTACAATGAGCAGTTCTTC. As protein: CGAGRNAYNEQFF.

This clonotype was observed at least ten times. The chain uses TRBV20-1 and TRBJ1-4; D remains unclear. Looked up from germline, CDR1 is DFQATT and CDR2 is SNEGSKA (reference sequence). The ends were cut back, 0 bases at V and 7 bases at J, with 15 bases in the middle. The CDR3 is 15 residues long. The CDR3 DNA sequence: TGCAGTGCTAGAGATATCGCGCGCGGCAGTGAAAAACTGTTTTTT. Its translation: CSARDIARGSEKLFF.

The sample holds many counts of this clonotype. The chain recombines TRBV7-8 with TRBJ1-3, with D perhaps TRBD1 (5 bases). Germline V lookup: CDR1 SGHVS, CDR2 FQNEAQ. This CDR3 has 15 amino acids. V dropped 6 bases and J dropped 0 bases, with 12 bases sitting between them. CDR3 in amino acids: CASRPRGISGNTIYF. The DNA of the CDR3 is TGTGCCAGCAGACCGCGGGGGATCTCTGGAAACACCATATATTTT.

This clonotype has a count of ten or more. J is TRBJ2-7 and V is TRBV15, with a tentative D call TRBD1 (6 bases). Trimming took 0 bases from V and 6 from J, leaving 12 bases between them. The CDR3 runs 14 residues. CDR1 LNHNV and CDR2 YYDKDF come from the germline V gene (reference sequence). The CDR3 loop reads CATSRDIGGGEQYF. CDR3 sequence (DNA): TGTGCCACCAGCAGAGATATTGGGGGCGGCGAGCAGTACTTC.

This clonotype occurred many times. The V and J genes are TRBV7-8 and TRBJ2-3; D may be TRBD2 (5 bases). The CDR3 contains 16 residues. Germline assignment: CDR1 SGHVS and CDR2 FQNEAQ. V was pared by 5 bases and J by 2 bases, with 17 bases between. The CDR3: CASSPRDGADTDTQYF. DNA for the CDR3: TGTGCCAGCAGCCCCCGGGATGGTGCGGACACAGATACGCAGTATTTT.

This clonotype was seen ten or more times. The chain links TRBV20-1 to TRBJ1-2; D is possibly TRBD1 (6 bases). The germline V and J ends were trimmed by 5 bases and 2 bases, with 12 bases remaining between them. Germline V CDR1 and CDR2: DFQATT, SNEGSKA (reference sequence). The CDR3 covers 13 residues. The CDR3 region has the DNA TGCAGTGCTCCTGGACAGATGAACTATGGCTACACCTTC. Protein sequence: CSAPGQMNYGYTF.

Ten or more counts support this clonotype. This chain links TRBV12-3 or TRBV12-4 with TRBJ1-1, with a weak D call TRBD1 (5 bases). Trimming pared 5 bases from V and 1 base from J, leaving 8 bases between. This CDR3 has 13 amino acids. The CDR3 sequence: CASSPGWNTEAFF. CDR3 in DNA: TGTGCCAGCAGTCCAGGGTGGAACACTGAAGCTTTCTTT.

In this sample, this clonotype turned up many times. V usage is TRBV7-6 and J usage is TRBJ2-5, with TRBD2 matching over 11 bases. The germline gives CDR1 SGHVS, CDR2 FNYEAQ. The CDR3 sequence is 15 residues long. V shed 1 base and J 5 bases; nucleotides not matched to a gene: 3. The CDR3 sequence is CASSLVLAGDETQYF. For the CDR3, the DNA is TGTGCCAGCAGCTTAGTACTAGCGGGAGATGAGACCCAGTACTTC.

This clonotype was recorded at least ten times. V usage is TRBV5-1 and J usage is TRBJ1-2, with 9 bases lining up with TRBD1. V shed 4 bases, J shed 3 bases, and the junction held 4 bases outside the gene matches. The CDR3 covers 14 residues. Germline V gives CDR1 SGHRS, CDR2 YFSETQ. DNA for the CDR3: TGCGCCAGCAGCAGGGGACAGGGCGACTATGGCTACACCTTC. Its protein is CASSRGQGDYGYTF.

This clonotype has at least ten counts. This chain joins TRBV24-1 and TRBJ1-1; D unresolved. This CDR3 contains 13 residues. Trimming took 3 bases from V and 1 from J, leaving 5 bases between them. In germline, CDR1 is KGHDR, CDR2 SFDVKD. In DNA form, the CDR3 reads TGTGCCACCAGTGATCGGAGGAACACTGAAGCTTTCTTT. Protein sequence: CATSDRRNTEAFF.

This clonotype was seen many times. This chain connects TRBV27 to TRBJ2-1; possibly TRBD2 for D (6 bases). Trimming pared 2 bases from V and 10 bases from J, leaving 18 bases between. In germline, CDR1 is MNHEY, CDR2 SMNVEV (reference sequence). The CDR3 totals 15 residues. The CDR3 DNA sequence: TGTGCCAGCAGTTTAGCGCCGGGACTCCTCGTGGAGCAGTTCTTC. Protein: CASSLAPGLLVEQFF.

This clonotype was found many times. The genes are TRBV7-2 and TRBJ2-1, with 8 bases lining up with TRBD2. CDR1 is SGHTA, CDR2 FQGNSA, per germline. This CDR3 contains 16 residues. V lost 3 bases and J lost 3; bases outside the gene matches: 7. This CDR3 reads CASSLFPTSVYNEQFF. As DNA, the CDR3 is TGTGCCAGCAGCTTGTTTCCGACTAGCGTCTACAATGAGCAGTTCTTC. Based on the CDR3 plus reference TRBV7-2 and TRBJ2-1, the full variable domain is GAGVSQSPSNKVTEKGKDVELRCDPISGHTALYWYRQSLGQGLEFLIYFQGNSAPDKSGLPSDRFSAERTGGSVSTLTIQRTQQEDSAVYLCASSLFPTSVYNEQFFGPGTRLTVL.

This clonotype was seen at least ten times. CDR3 bases: TGTGCCAGCAGCGACCAGGGGTACACTGAAGCTTTCTTT. Translating gives CASSDQGYTEAFF. The chain links TRBV11-2 to TRBJ1-1, with D possibly matching TRBD1 (6 bases). V lost 5 bases and J lost 3, with 10 bases in between. Germline V lookup: CDR1 SGHAT, CDR2 FQNNGV. CDR3 length: 13 residues.

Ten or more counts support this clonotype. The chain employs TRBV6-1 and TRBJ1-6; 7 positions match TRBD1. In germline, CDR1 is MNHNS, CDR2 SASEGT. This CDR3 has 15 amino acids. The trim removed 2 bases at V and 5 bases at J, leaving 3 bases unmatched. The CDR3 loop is CASSERGPHNSPLHF. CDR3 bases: TGTGCCAGCAGTGAAAGGGGGCCCCATAATTCACCCCTCCACTTT.

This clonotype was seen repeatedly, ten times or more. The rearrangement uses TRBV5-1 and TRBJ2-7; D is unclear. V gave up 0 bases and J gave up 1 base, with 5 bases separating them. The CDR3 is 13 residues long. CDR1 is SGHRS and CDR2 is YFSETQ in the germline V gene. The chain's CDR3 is CASSLARSYEQYF. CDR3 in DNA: TGCGCCAGCAGCTTGGCTAGATCCTACGAGCAGTACTTC.

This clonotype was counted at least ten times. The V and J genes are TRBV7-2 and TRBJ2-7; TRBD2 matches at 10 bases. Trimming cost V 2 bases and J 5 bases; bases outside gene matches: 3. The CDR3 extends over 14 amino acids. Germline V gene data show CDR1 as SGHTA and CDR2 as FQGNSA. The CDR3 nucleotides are TGTGCCAGCAGCTTAAGCGGGGGGGCGAACGAGCAGTACTTC. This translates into CASSLSGGANEQYF.

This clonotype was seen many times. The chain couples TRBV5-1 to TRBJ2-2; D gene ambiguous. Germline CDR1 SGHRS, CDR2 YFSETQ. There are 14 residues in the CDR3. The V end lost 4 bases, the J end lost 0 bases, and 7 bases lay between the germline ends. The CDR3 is CASSRRPNTGELFF. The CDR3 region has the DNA TGCGCCAGCAGCCGCCGCCCGAACACCGGGGAGCTGTTTTTT.

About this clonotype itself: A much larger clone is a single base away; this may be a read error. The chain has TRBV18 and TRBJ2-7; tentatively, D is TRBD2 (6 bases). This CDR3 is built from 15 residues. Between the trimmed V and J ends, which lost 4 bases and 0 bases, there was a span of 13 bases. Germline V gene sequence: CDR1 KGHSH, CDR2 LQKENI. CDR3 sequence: CASSRSSVLSYEQYF. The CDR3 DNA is TGTGCCAGCTCACGCTCTAGCGTACTCTCCTACGAGCAGTACTTC. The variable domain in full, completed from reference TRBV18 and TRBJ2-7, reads NAGVMQNPRHLVRRRGQEARLRCSPMKGHSHVYWYRQLPEEGLKFMVYLQKENIIDESGMPKERFSAEFPKEGPSILRIQQVVRGDSAAYFCASSRSSVLSYEQYFGPGTRLTVT.

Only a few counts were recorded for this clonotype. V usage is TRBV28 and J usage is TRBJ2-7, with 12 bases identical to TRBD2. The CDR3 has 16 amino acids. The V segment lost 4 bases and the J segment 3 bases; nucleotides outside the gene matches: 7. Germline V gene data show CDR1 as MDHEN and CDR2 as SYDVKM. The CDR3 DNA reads TGTGCCAGCAGTTCATATACTAGCGGGAGGAACTACGAGCAGTACTTC. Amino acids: CASSSYTSGRNYEQYF.

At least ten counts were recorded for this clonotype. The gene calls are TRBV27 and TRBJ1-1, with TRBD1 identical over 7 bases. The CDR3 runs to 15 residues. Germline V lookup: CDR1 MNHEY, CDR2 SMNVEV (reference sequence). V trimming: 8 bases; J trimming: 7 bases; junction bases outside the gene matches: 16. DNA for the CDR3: TGTGCCAGCCGCTTCCGGACAGGCCCCAGGGGTGAAGCTTTCTTT. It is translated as CASRFRTGPRGEAFF.

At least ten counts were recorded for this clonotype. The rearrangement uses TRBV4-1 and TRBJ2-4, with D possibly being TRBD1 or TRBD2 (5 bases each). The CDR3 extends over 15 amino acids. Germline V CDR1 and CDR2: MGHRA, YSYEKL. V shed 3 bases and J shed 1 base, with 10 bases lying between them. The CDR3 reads CASSQGPLAKNIQYF. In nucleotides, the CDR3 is TGCGCCAGCAGCCAGGGACCCCTGGCCAAAAACATTCAGTACTTC.

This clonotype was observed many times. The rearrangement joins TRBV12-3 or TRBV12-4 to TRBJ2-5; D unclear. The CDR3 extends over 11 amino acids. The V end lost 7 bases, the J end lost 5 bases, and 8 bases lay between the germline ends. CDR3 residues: CASKNSETQYF. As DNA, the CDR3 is TGTGCCAGCAAGAATTCGGAGACCCAGTACTTC.

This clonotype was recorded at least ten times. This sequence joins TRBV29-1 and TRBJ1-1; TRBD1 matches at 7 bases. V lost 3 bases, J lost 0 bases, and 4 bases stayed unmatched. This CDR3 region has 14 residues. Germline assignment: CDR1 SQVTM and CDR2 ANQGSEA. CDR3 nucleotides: TGCAGCGTTGACCCGACAGGGATGAACACTGAAGCTTTCTTT. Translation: CSVDPTGMNTEAFF.